These 18 T cell receptor beta chains originate from one sample sequenced in a study of blood T cells in healthy people across ages. The second PCR ran about 6 to 12 cycles with a sample-barcoded 5' primer and J-beta primers. MiXCR was run by TCRdb on the 5' RACE reads, yielding one entry per CDR3 protein. The data show fewer than 750,000 distinct CDR3 sequences, with around 50% seen just once and about 13% held by the top ten. The sequenced material came from blood. All receptors derive from a woman older than 75 in good health.

This clonotype has a count of ten or more. This sequence joins TRBV12-3 or TRBV12-4 and TRBJ2-6; 7 positions match TRBD1. The CDR3 extends over 17 amino acids. V shed 1 base and J 1 base; nucleotides not matched to a gene: 4. CDR3 residues: CASSLGRGISGANVLTF. CDR3 in DNA: TGTGCCAGCAGTTTAGGCAGGGGGATATCTGGGGCCAACGTCCTGACTTTC.

As concerns this clonotype: A read error may explain this, as a much larger clone is one base away. This chain connects TRBV20-1 to TRBJ1-5; 7 bases are shared with TRBD1. J was trimmed by 1 base and V by 4 bases; bases with no gene match: 7. Germline V gene lookup returns CDR1 DFQATT and CDR2 SNEGSKA (reference sequence). CDR3 length equals 15 residues. CDR3 coding DNA: TGCAGTGCTAAAGACCCAGGGGGGAGCAATCAGCCCCAGCATTTT. Its protein product is CSAKDPGGSNQPQHF.

This clonotype was observed a handful of times. The genes are TRBV2 and TRBJ2-7, with D maybe TRBD1 (5 bases). Germline V gene sequence: CDR1 SNHLY, CDR2 FYNNEI. V was cut by 3 bases and J by 2 bases, with 11 bases left in between. The CDR3 is 14 amino acids. CDR3 in DNA: TGTGCCAGCAGTGATCAGGGTTTAACCTACGAGCAGTACTTC. Protein: CASSDQGLTYEQYF.

This clonotype came up a few times. This chain uses TRBV5-1 with TRBJ2-4; 8 positions match TRBD1. Germline lookup yields CDR1 SGHRS and CDR2 YFSETQ. With 4 bases clipped from V and 8 bases from J, the junction kept 11 bases outside the gene matches. CDR3 length: 15 amino acids. CDR3 coding DNA: TGCGCCAGCAGCAACGATCCAGGACAGGGTGACATTCAGTACTTC. Translated, it gives CASSNDPGQGDIQYF. Drawing the rest from reference TRBV5-1 and TRBJ2-4, the complete variable domain is KAGVTQTPRYLIKTRGQQVTLSCSPISGHRSVSWYQQTPGQGLQFLFEYFSETQRNKGNFPGRFSGRQFSNSRSEMNVSTLELGDSALYLCASSNDPGQGDIQYFGAGTRLSVL.

The chain joins TRBV27 to TRBJ1-2; no clear D. V was trimmed by 2 bases and J by 0 bases, leaving 7 bases between them. CDR3 length: 14 residues. From germline, CDR1 is MNHEY and CDR2 SMNVEV (reference sequence). The CDR3 loop is CASSLREANYGYTF. The CDR3 nucleotides are TGTGCCAGCAGTTTACGCGAAGCTAACTATGGCTACACCTTC.

The CDR3 DNA follows: TGTGCCAGCAGTCCGGGACTAGCGGGGTTCAATGAGCAGTTCTTC. Translation gives CASSPGLAGFNEQFF. The V gene is TRBV12-3 or TRBV12-4, the J gene TRBJ2-1; 13 bases agree with TRBD2. With 5 bases clipped from V and 6 bases from J, the junction kept 4 bases outside the gene matches. This CDR3 has 15 residues.

This chain links TRBV20-1 with TRBJ2-7, with 10 positions matching TRBD1. CDR1 DFQATT and CDR2 SNEGSKA come from the germline V gene (reference sequence). CDR3 length: 14 residues. J gave up 4 bases and V 1 base, and 4 bases lay outside the gene matches. CDR3 DNA: TGCAGTGCTAGAGGACAGGGGGCGCGGTACGAGCAGTACTTC. The encoded protein is CSARGQGARYEQYF.

This clonotype has ten or more counts. J is TRBJ2-3 and V is TRBV7-9; D remains ambiguous. Trimming left V 1 base short and J 6 bases short, with 5 bases between. Germline loops: CDR1 SEHNR, CDR2 FQNEAQ (reference sequence). This CDR3 contains 12 residues. The CDR3 loop reads CASSLDGDTQYF. The DNA of the CDR3 is TGTGCCAGCAGCTTAGATGGGGATACGCAGTATTTT.

At least ten counts were recorded for this clonotype. The rearrangement uses TRBV7-9 and TRBJ2-3, with TRBD1 identical over 8 bases. In germline, CDR1 is SEHNR, CDR2 FQNEAQ (reference sequence). V trimming: 5 bases; J trimming: 3 bases; junction bases outside the gene matches: 4. The CDR3 sequence is 14 residues long. CDR3 protein: CASSPTGATDTQYF. Written as DNA, the CDR3 is TGTGCCAGCAGCCCGACAGGGGCAACAGATACGCAGTATTTT. The variable domain in full, with the rest retrieved from reference TRBV7-9 and TRBJ2-3, is DTGVSQNPRHKITKRGQNVTFRCDPISEHNRLYWYRQTLGQGPEFLTYFQNEAQLEKSRLLSDRFSAERPKGSFSTLEIQRTEQGDSAMYLCASSPTGATDTQYFGPGTRLTVL.

V and J are TRBV20-1 and TRBJ2-7; possibly TRBD1 for D (6 bases). Trimming took 3 bases from V and 1 from J, leaving 16 bases between them. The CDR3 runs 15 residues. The germline V gene encodes CDR1 DFQATT and CDR2 SNEGSKA (reference sequence). The CDR3 reads CSARDSKGQSYEQYF. The CDR3 nucleotides are TGCAGTGCTAGGGACAGCAAGGGGCAATCCTACGAGCAGTACTTC.

This clonotype was counted ten times or more. The CDR3 DNA sequence: TGTGCCAGCACCTCGGATTCCCTAAGGGGCACAGATACGCAGTATTTT. It codes for CASTSDSLRGTDTQYF. The chain recombines TRBV27 with TRBJ2-3; D unclear. Germline V gene data show CDR1 as MNHEY and CDR2 as SMNVEV (reference sequence). V shed 7 bases and J shed 1 base, with 18 bases lying between them. The CDR3 is made up of 16 amino acids.

V is TRBV30 and J is TRBJ2-3; D is undetermined. The germline V gene has CDR1 GTSNPN and CDR2 SVGIG (reference sequence). The CDR3 consists of 12 residues. V lost 4 bases and J 0 bases, leaving 5 bases between the germline ends. CDR3 region: CAWTDSTDTQYF. The CDR3 bases are TGTGCCTGGACGGATAGCACAGATACGCAGTATTTT.

The V and J genes are TRBV18 and TRBJ1-2, with TRBD1 as a possible D gene (6 bases). The CDR3 length is 15 residues. The V gene lost 0 bases and the J gene lost 8 bases, with 16 bases spanning the gap. From germline, CDR1 is KGHSH and CDR2 LQKENI. CDR3 bases: TGTGCCAGCTCACCACCTCAGTCCATCCAGGGGGGCTACACCTTC. It is translated as CASSPPQSIQGGYTF.

V gene TRBV25-1 combines with J gene TRBJ2-4; D might be TRBD1 (5 bases). The V gene lost 10 bases and the J gene lost 6 bases, with 16 bases spanning the gap. Germline lookup yields CDR1 MGHDK and CDR2 SYGVNS. The CDR3 has 13 amino acids. The CDR3 here is CAIPQGAGNIQYF. CDR3 nucleotides: TGTGCCATCCCCCAAGGGGCAGGAAACATTCAGTACTTC.

This clonotype was seen at least ten times. The V call is TRBV10-3, the J call TRBJ1-2; D not certain. The CDR3 length is 13 residues. CDR1 is ENHRY, CDR2 SYGVKD, per germline. Trimming removed 2 bases at V and 6 bases at J, with 10 bases between. The CDR3 reads CAISETDNHGYTF. The CDR3 nucleotides read TGTGCCATCAGTGAGACAGACAATCATGGCTACACCTTC.

The chain combines TRBV5-6 with TRBJ2-5; no reliable D call. In germline, CDR1 is SGHDT, CDR2 YYEEEE. The CDR3 contains 13 residues. Trimming left V 5 bases short and J 10 bases short, with 18 bases between. CDR3 amino acids: CASRRMGVYIQYF. CDR3 DNA sequence: TGTGCCAGCAGGCGGATGGGCGTATACATCCAGTACTTC.

In this sample, this clonotype turned up a few times. The chain uses TRBV6-5 and TRBJ2-1; 8 bases align to TRBD2. Germline values: CDR1 MNHEY, CDR2 SVGAGI. The length of the CDR3 is 18 residues. The V gene end was trimmed by 6 bases and the J gene end by 10 bases; junction bases not matched to a gene: 23. CDR3 nucleotides: TGTGCCAGCAGATACACCCATTGGGATAGCGGGGCTTCGGACGAGCAGTTCTTC. It yields the protein CASRYTHWDSGASDEQFF.

In its sample, this clonotype was seen many times. The chain links TRBV7-8 to TRBJ2-3, with 14 nucleotides matching TRBD2. V lost 1 base to trimming and J lost 6 bases; unmatched junction nucleotides: 9. This CDR3 is built from 18 residues. CDR1 is SGHVS, CDR2 FQNEAQ, per germline. CDR3 sequence reads: CASSLDPGLAGAADTQYF. CDR3 in DNA: TGTGCCAGCAGCTTAGACCCGGGACTAGCGGGAGCTGCTGATACGCAGTATTTT.